This T cell receptor (beta chain) was identified during a study of OX40 agonist ivuxolimab in advanced cancers. Trimming removed 3 bases from V and 4 bases from J; junction bases left unmatched: 9. Germline V gene data show CDR1 as GTSNPN and CDR2 as SVGIG (reference sequence). This CDR3 region has 15 residues. The table came from immunoSEQ multiplex PCR; TCRdb's copy has only in-frame clones and leaves some out. The profile shows 80,000 to 95,000 clones, nearly 90% of them singletons. The sequenced sample was CD4+ or CD8+ T cells sorted from blood, obtained in a trial of the OX40 agonist ivuxolimab. This clonotype was sampled from an adult with an advanced solid tumor such as melanoma, head and neck, liver or kidney cancer. The chain employs TRBV30 and TRBJ2-5; TRBD1 aligns across 9 bases. CDR3 region: CAWSDDGTGLETQYF. The CDR3 region has the DNA TGTGCCTGGAGCGATGACGGGACAGGGCTAGAGACCCAGTACTTC.